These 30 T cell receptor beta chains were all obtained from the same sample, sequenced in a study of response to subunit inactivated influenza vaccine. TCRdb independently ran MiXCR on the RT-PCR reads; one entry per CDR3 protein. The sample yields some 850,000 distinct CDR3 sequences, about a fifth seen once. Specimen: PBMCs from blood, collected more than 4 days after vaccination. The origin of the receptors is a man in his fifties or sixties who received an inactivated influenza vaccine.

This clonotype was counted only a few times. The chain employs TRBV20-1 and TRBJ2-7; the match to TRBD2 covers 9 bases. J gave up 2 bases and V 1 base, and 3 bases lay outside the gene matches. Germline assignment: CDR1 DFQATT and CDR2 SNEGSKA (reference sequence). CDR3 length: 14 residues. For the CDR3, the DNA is TGCAGTGCTAGAGGCCTAGCGGGGCCCTACGAGCAGTACTTC. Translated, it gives CSARGLAGPYEQYF.

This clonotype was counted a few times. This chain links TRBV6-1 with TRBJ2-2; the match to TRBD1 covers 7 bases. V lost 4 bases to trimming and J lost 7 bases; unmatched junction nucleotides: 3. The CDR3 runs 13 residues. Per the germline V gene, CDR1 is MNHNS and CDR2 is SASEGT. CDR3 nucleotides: TGTGCCAGCAGTGCTACAGGGGTCGGGGAGCTGTTTTTT. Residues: CASSATGVGELFF.

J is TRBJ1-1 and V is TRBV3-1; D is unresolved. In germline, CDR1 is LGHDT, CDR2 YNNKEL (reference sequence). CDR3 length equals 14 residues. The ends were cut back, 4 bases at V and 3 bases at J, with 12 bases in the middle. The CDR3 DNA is TGTGCCAGCAGCCCCGGGTCAACGTACACTGAAGCTTTCTTT. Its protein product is CASSPGSTYTEAFF.

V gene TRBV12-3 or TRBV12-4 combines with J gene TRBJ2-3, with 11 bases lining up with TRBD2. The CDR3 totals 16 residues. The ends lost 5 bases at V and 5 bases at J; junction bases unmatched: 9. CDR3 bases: TGTGCCAGCAGTCCGTTACTAGCGGGAGCACTAGATACGCAGTATTTT. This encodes CASSPLLAGALDTQYF.

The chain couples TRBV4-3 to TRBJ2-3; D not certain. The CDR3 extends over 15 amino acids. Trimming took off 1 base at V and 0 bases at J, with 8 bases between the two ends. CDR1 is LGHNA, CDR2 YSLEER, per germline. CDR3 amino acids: CASSQARMSTDTQYF. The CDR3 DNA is TGCGCCAGCAGCCAAGCACGGATGAGCACAGATACGCAGTATTTT.

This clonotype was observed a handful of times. CDR3: CASSLSGQGGGYTF. The CDR3 nucleotides are TGTGCCAGCAGCTTATCGGGACAGGGCGGCGGCTACACCTTC. The chain uses TRBV7-9 and TRBJ1-2; 9 nucleotides agree with TRBD1. Per germline, CDR1 SEHNR and CDR2 FQNEAQ (reference sequence). The CDR3 length is 14 residues. The trim removed 2 bases at V and 8 bases at J, leaving 6 bases unmatched.

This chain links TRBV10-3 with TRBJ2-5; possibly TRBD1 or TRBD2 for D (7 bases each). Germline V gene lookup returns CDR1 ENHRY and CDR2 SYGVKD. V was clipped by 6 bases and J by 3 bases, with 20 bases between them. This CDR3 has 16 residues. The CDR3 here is CAIRASGGAEEETQYF. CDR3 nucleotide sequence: TGTGCCATCAGGGCGTCAGGGGGGGCCGAGGAAGAGACCCAGTACTTC.

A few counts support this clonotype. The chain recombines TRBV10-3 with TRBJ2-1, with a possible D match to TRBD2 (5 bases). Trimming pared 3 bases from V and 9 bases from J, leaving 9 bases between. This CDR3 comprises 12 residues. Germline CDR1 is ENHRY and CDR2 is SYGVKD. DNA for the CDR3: TGTGCCATCAGTGACCACCGGGGTGAGCAGTTCTTC. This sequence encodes CAISDHRGEQFF.

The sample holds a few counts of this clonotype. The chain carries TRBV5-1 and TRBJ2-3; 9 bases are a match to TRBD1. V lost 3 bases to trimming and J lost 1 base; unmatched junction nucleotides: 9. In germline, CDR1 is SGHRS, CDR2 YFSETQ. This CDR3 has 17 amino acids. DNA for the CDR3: TGCGCCAGCAGCTCCGACCCTCGGACAGGGGGCACAGATACGCAGTATTTT. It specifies CASSSDPRTGGTDTQYF. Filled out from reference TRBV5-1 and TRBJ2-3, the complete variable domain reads KAGVTQTPRYLIKTRGQQVTLSCSPISGHRSVSWYQQTPGQGLQFLFEYFSETQRNKGNFPGRFSGRQFSNSRSEMNVSTLELGDSALYLCASSSDPRTGGTDTQYFGPGTRLTVL.

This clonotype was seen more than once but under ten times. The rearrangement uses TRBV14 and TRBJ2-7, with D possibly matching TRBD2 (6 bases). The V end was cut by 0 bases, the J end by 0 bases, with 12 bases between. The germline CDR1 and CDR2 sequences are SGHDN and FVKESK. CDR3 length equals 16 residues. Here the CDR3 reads CASSQDFLATSYEQYF. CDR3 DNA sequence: TGTGCCAGCAGCCAAGATTTCCTAGCGACCTCCTACGAGCAGTACTTC.

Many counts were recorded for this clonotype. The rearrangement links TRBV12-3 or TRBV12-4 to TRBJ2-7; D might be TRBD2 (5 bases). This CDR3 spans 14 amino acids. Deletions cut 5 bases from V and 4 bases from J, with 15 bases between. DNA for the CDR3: TGTGCCAGCAGTCGGGATTCGGGTCGTTACGAGCAGTACTTC. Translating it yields CASSRDSGRYEQYF.

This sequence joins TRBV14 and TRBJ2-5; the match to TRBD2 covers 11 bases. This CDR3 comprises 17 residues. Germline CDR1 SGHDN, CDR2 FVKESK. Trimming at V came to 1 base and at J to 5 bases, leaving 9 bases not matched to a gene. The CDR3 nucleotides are TGTGCCAGCAGCCAAGGATTTGCTAGCGGGGGGTTGGAGACCCAGTACTTC. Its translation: CASSQGFASGGLETQYF.

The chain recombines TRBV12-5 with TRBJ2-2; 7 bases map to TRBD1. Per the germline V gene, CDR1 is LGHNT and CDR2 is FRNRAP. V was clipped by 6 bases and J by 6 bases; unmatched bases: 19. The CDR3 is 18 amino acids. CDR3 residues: CASGQTTQTTGQAGELFF. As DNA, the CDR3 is TGTGCTAGTGGACAGACCACCCAGACGACAGGGCAAGCCGGGGAGCTGTTTTTT.

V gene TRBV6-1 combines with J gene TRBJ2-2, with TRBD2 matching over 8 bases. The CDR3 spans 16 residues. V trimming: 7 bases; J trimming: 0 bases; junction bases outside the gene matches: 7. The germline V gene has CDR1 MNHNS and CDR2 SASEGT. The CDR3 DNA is TGTGCCAGCACCCCAGCGGGAGCGGCGAACACCGGGGAGCTGTTTTTT. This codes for CASTPAGAANTGELFF.

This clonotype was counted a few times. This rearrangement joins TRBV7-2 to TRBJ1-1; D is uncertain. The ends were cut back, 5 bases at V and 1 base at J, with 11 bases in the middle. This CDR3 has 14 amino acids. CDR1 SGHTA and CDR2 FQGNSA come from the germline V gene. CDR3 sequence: CASSPRYKNTEAFF. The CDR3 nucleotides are TGTGCCAGCAGCCCACGTTATAAGAACACTGAAGCTTTCTTT.

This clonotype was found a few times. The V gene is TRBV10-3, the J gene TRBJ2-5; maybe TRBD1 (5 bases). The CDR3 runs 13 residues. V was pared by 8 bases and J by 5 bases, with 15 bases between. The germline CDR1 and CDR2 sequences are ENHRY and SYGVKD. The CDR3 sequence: CAIGQGTRETQYF. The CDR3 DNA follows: TGTGCCATCGGTCAGGGCACCAGGGAGACCCAGTACTTC.

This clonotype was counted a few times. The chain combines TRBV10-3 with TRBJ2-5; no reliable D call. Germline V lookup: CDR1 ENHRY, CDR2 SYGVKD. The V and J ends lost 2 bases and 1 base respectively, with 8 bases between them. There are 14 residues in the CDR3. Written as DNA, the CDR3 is TGTGCCATCAGTGAGGGACGTCCCCAAGAGACCCAGTACTTC. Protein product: CAISEGRPQETQYF.

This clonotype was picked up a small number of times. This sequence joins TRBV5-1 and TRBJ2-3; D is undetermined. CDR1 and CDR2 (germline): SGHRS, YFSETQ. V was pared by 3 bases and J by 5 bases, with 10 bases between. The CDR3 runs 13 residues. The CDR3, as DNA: TGCGCCAGCAGCTCGCCGACCGTAGATACGCAGTATTTT. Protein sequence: CASSSPTVDTQYF.

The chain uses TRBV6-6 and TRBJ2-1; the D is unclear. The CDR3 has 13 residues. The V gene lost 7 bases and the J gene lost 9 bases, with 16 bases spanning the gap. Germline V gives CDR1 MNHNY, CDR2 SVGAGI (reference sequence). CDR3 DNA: TGTGCCAGCAACAAAAGGACCGCTACTGAGCAGTTCTTC. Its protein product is CASNKRTATEQFF.

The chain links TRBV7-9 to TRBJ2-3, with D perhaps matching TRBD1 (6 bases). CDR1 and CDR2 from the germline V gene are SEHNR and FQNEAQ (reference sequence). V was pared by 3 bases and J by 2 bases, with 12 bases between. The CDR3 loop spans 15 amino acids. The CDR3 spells CASSFPTGITDTQYF. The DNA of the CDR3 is TGTGCCAGCAGCTTCCCGACAGGAATCACAGATACGCAGTATTTT.

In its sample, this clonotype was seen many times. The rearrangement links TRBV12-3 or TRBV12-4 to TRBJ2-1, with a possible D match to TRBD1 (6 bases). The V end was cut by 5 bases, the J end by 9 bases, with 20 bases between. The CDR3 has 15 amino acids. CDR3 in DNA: TGTGCCAGCAGTCCACCCGAGCGCAAAGGGGGTGAGCAGTTCTTC. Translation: CASSPPERKGGEQFF.

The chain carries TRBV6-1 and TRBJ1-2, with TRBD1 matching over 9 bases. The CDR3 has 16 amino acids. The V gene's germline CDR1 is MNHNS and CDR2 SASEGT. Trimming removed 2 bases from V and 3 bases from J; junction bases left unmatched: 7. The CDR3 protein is CASSERTGALYYGYTF. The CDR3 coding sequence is TGTGCCAGCAGTGAAAGGACAGGGGCGCTCTACTATGGCTACACCTTC.

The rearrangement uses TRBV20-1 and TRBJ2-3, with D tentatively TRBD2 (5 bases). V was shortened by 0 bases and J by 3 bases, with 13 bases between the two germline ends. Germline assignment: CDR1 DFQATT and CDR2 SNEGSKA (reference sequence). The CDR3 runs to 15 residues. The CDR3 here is CSARDARPGTDTQYF. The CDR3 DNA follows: TGCAGTGCTAGAGATGCTCGGCCGGGAACAGATACGCAGTATTTT.

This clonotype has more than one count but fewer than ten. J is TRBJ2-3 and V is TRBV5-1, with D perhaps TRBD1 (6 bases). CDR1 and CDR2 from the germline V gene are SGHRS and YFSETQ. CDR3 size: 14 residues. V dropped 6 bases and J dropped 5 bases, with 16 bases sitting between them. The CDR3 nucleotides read TGCGCCAGCAAGCAGGGGAGTATTGGAGATACGCAGTATTTT. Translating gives CASKQGSIGDTQYF.

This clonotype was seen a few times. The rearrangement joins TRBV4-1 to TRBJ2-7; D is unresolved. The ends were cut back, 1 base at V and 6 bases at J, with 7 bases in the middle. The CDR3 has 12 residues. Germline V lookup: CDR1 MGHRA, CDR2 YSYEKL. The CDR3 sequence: CASSQVSGEQYF. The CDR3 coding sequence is TGCGCCAGCAGCCAAGTGTCTGGCGAGCAGTACTTC.

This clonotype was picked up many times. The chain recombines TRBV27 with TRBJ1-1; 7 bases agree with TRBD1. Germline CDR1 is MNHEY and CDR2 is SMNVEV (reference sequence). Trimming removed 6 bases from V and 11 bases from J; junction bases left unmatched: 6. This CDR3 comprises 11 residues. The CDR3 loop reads CASRTTGAAFF. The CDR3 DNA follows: TGTGCCAGCAGGACCACAGGGGCGGCTTTCTTT.

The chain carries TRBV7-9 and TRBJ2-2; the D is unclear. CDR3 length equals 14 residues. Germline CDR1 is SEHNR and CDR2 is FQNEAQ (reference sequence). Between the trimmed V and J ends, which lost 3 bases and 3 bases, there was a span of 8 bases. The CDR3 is CASSFDTYTGELFF. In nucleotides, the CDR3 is TGTGCCAGCAGCTTTGACACCTACACCGGGGAGCTGTTTTTT. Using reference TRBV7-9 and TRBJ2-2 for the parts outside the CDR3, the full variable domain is DTGVSQNPRHKITKRGQNVTFRCDPISEHNRLYWYRQTLGQGPEFLTYFQNEAQLEKSRLLSDRFSAERPKGSFSTLEIQRTEQGDSAMYLCASSFDTYTGELFFGEGSRLTVL.

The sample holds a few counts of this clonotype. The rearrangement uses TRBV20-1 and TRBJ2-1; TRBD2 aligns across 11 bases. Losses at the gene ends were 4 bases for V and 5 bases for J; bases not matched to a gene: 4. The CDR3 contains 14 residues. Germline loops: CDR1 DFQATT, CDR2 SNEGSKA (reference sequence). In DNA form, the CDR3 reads TGCAGTGCTATAGCTAGCGGGAGGAACAATGAGCAGTTCTTC. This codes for CSAIASGRNNEQFF.

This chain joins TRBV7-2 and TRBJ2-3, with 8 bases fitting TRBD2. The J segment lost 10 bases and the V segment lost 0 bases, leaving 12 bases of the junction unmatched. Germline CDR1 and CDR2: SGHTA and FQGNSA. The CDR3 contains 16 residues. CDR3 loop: CASSLASGGVRAAQYF. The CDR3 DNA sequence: TGTGCCAGCAGCTTAGCGTCGGGGGGGGTCAGGGCTGCGCAGTATTTT.

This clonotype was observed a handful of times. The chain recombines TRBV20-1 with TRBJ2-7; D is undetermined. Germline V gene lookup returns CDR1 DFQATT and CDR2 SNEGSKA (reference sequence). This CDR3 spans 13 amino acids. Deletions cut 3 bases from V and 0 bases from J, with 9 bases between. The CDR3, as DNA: TGCAGTGCTAGCGGACGGATCTCCTACGAGCAGTACTTC. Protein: CSASGRISYEQYF.